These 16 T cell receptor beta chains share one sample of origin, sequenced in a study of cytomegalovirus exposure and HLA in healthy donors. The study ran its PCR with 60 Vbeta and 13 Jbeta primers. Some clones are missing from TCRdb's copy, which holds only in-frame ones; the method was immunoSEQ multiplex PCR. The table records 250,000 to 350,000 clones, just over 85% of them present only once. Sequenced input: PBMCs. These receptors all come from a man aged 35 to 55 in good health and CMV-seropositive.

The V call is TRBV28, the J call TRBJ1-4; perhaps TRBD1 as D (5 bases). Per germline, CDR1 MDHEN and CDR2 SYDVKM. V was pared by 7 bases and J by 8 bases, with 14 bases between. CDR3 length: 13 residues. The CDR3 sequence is CASTPPGEEKLFF. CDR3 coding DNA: TGTGCCAGCACTCCCCCGGGGGAGGAAAAACTGTTTTTT.

The CDR3 nucleotides read TGTGCCAGCAGTCCCATACAGGGGCGCAGAGAAAAACTGTTTTTT. This codes for CASSPIQGRREKLFF. The chain is built from TRBV28 and TRBJ1-4; 7 nucleotides agree with TRBD1. J lost 8 bases, V lost 5 bases, and 11 bases had no gene match. This CDR3 spans 15 amino acids. CDR1 and CDR2 (germline): MDHEN, SYDVKM.

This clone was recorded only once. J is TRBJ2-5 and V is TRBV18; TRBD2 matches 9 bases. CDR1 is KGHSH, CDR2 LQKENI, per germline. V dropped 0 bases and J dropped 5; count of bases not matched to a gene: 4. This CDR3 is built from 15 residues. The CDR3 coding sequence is TGTGCCAGCTCACCACCTAGCGGGAGCCGGGAGACCCAGTACTTC. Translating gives CASSPPSGSRETQYF. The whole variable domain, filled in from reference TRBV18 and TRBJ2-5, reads NAGVMQNPRHLVRRRGQEARLRCSPMKGHSHVYWYRQLPEEGLKFMVYLQKENIIDESGMPKERFSAEFPKEGPSILRIQQVVRGDSAAYFCASSPPSGSRETQYFGPGTRLLVL.

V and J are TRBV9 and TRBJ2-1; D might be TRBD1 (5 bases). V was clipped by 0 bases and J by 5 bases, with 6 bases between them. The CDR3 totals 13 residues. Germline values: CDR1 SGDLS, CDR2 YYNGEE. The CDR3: CASSVGQHNEQFF. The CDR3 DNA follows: TGTGCCAGCAGCGTAGGACAGCACAATGAGCAGTTCTTC.

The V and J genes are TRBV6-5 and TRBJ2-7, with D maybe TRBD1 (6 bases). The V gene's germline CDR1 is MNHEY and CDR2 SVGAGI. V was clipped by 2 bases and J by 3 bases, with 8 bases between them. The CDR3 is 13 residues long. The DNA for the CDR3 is TGTGCCAGCAGTTACAGGGGGAACTACGAGCAGTACTTC. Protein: CASSYRGNYEQYF.

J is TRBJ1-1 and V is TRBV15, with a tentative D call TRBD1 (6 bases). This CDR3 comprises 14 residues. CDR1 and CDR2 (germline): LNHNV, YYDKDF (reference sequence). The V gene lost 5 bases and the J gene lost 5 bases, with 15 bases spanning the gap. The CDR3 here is CATSSPNRVTEAFF. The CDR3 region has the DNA TGTGCCACCAGCTCACCGAACAGGGTTACTGAAGCTTTCTTT.

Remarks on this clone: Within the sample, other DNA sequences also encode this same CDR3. The CDR3 coding sequence is TGTGCCAGCAGCTCCGGACTATACAATGAGCAGTTCTTC. It is translated as CASSSGLYNEQFF. This chain uses TRBV7-2 with TRBJ2-1, with a possible D match to TRBD2 (6 bases). Germline V gene sequence: CDR1 SGHTA, CDR2 FQGNSA. V was trimmed by 4 bases and J by 4 bases, leaving 8 bases between them. This CDR3 contains 13 residues. Together with reference TRBV7-2 and TRBJ2-1, the CDR3 gives the full variable domain: GAGVSQSPSNKVTEKGKDVELRCDPISGHTALYWYRQSLGQGLEFLIYFQGNSAPDKSGLPSDRFSAERTGGSVSTLTIQRTQQEDSAVYLCASSSGLYNEQFFGPGTRLTVL.

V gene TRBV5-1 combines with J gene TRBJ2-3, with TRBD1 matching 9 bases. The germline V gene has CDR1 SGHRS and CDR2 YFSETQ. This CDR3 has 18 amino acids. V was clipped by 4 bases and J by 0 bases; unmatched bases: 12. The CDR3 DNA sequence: TGCGCCAGCAGCCTAGGGACAGGGCACACGTCTAGCACAGATACGCAGTATTTT. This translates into CASSLGTGHTSSTDTQYF.

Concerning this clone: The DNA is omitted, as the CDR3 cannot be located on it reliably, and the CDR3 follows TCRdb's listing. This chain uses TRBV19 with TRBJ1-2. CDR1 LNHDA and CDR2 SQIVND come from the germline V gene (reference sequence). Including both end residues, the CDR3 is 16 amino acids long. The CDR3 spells CASSTSAGDSNYGYTF.

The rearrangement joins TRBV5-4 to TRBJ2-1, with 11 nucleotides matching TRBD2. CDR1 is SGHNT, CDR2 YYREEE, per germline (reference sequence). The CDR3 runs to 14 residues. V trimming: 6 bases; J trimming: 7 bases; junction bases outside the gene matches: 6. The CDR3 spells CASTTIAGGNEQFF. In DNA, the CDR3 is TGTGCCAGCACCACCATAGCGGGAGGGAATGAGCAGTTCTTC.

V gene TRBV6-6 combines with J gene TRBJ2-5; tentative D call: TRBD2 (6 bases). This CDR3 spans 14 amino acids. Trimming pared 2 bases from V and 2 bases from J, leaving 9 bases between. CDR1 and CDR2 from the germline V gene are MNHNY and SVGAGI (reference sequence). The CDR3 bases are TGTGCCAGCAGTTACGGGGCGGGACAAGAGACCCAGTACTTC. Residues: CASSYGAGQETQYF.

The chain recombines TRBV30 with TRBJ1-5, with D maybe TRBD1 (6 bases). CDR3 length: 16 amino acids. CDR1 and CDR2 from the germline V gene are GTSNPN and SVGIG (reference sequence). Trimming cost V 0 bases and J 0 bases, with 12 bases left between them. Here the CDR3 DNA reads TGTGCCTGGAGTGTACACGGGACATATAGCAATCAGCCCCAGCATTTT. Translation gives CAWSVHGTYSNQPQHF.

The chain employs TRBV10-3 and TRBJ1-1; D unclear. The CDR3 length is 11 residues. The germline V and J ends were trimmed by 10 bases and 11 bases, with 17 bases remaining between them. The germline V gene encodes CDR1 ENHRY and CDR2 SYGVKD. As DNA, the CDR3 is TGTGCCACCCGGGCGGGGATTGACGCTTTCTTT. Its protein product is CATRAGIDAFF.

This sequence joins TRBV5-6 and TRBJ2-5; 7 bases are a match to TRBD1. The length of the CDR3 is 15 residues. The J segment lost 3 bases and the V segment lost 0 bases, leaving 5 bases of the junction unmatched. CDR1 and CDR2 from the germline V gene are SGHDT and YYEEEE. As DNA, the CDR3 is TGTGCCAGCAGCTTGGTCAGGGACAGCGAAGAGACCCAGTACTTC. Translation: CASSLVRDSEETQYF.

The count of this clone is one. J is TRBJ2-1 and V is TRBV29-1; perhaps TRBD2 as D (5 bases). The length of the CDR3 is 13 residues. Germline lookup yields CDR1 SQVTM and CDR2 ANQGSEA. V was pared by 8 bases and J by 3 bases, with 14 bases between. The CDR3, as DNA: TGCAGCACAAACCTCCGGGACTACAATGAGCAGTTCTTC. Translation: CSTNLRDYNEQFF.

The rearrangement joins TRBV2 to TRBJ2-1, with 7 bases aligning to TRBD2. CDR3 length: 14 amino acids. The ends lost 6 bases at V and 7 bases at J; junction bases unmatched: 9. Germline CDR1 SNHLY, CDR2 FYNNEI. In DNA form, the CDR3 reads TGTGCCAGCAGCCGTAGCGGGTTGAAGAATGAGCAGTTCTTC. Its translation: CASSRSGLKNEQFF. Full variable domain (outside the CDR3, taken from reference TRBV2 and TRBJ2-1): EPEVTQTPSHQVTQMGQEVILRCVPISNHLYFYWYRQILGQKVEFLVSFYNNEISEKSEIFDDQFSVERPDGSNFTLKIRSTKLEDSAMYFCASSRSGLKNEQFFGPGTRLTVL.